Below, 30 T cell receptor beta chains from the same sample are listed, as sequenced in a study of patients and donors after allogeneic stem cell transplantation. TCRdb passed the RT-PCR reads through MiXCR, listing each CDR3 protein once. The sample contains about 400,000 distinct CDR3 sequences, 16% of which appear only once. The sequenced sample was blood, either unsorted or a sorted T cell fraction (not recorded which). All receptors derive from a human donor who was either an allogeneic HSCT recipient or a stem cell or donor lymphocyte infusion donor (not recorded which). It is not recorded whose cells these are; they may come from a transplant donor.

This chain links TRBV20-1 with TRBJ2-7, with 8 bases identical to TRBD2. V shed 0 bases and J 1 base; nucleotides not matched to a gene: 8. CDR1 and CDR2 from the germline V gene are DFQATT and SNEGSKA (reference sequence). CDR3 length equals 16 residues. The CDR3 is CSARDRGGSESYEQYF. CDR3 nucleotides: TGCAGTGCTAGAGATCGGGGGGGGAGTGAGTCCTACGAGCAGTACTTC.

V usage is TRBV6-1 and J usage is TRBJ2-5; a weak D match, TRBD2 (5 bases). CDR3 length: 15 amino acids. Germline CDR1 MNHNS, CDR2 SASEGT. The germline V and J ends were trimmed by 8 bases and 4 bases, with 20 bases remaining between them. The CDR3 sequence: CASGGTWSWVETQYF. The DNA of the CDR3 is TGTGCCAGCGGAGGAACCTGGAGCTGGGTAGAGACCCAGTACTTC.

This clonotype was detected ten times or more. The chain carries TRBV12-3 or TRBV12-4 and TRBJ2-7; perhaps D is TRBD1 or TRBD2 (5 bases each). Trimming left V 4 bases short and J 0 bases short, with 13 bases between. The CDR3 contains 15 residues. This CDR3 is CASSYSTGTSYEQYF. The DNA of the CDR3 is TGTGCCAGCAGTTACAGTACCGGGACCTCCTACGAGCAGTACTTC.

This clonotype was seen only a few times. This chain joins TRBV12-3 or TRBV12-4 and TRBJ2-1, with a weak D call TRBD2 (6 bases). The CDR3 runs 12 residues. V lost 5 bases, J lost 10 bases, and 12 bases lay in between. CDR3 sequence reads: CASSPEGWEQFF. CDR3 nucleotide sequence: TGTGCCAGCAGTCCGGAGGGGTGGGAGCAGTTCTTC.

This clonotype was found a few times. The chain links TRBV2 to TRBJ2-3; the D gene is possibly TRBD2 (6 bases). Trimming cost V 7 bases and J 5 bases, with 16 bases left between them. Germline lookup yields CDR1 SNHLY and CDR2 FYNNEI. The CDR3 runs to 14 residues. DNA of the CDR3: TGTGCCAGCAACCCGGGCGGAGCGGGAGATACGCAGTATTTT. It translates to CASNPGGAGDTQYF.

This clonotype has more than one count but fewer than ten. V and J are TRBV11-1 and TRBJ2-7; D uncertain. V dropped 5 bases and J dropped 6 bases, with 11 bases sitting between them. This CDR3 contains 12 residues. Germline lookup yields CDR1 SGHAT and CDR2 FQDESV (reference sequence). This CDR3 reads CASSIDRFEQYF. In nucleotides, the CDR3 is TGTGCCAGCAGCATAGACCGTTTCGAGCAGTACTTC. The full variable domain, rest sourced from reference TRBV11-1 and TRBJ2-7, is EAEVAQSPRYKITEKSQAVAFWCDPISGHATLYWYRQILGQGPELLVQFQDESVVDDSQLPKDRFSAERLKGVDSTLKIQPAELGDSAMYLCASSIDRFEQYFGPGTRLTVT.

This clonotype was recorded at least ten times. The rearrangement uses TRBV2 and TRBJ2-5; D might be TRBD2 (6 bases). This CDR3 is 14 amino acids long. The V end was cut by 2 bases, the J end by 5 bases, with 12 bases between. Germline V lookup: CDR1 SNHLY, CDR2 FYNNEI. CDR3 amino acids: CASSETRLVETQYF. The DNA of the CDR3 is TGTGCCAGCAGTGAAACCCGACTAGTTGAGACCCAGTACTTC.

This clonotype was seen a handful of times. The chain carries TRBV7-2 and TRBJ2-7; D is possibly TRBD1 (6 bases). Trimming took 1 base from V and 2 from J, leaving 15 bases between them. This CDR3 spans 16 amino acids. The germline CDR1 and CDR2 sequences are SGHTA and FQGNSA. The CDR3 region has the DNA TGTGCCAGCAGCTTAGAGGCAGGGGCCTTTCCCTACGAGCAGTACTTC. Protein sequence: CASSLEAGAFPYEQYF.

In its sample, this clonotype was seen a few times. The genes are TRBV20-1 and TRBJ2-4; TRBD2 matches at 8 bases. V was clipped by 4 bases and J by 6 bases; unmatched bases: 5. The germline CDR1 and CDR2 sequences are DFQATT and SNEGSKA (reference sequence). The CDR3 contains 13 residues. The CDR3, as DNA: TGCAGTGCTAAGAGCGGGAGTACAAACATTCAGTACTTC. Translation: CSAKSGSTNIQYF.

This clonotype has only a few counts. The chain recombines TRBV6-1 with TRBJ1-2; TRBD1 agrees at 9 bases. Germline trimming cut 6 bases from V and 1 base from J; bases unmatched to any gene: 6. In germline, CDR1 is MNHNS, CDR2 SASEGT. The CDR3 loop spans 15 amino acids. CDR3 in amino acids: CASRRDRAFNYGYTF. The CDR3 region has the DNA TGTGCCAGCAGACGGGACAGGGCTTTTAACTATGGCTACACCTTC.

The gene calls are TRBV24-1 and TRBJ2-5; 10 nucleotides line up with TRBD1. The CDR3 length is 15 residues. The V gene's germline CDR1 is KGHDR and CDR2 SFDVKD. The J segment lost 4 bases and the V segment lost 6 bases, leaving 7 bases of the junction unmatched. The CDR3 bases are TGTGCCACCAGTAGGCGACAGGGGGCCCTAGAGACCCAGTACTTC. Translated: CATSRRQGALETQYF.

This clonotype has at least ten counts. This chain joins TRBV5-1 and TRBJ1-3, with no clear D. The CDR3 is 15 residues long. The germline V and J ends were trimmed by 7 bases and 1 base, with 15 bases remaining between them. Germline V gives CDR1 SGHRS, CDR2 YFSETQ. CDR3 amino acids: CASSPGGRSGNTIYF. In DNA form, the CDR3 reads TGCGCCAGCTCTCCCGGAGGTAGATCTGGAAACACCATATATTTT.

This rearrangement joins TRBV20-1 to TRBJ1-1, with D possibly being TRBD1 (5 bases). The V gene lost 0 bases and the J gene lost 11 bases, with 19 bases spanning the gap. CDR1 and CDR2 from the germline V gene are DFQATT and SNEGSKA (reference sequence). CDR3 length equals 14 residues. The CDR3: CSARDLVSRRGAFF. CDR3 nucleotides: TGCAGTGCTAGAGATTTGGTGTCACGACGGGGCGCTTTCTTT.

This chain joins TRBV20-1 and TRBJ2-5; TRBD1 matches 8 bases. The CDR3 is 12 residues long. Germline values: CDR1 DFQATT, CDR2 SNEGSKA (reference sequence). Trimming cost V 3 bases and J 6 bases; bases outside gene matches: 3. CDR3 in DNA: TGCAGTGCTAGGGACAGGGTGAAGACCCAGTACTTC. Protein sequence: CSARDRVKTQYF.

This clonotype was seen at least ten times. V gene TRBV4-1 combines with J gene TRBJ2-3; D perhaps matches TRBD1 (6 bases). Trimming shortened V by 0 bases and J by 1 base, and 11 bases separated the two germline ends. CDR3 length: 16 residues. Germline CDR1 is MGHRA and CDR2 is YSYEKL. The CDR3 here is CASSQEGTIGTDTQYF. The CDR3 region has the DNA TGCGCCAGCAGCCAAGAGGGGACAATAGGCACAGATACGCAGTATTTT.

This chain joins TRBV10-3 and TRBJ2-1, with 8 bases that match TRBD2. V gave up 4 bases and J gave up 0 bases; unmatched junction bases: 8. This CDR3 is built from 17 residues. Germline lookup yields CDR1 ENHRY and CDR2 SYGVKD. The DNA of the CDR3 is TGTGCCATCAGTGGGCAGCGGGGGCCTCCCTCCTACAATGAGCAGTTCTTC. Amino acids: CAISGQRGPPSYNEQFF.

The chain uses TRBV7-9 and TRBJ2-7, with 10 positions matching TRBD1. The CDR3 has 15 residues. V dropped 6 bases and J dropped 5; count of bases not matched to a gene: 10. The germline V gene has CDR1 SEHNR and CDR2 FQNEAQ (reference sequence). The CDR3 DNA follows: TGTGCCAGCAGGCACTCCGGGACAGGGGTTGACGAGCAGTACTTC. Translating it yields CASRHSGTGVDEQYF.

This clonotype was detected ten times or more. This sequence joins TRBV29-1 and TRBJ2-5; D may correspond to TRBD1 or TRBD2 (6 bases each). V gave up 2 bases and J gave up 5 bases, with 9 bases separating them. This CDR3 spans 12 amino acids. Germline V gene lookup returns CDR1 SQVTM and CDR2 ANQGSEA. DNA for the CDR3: TGCAGCGTTGAAAAAGGGGGGGAGACCCAGTACTTC. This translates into CSVEKGGETQYF.

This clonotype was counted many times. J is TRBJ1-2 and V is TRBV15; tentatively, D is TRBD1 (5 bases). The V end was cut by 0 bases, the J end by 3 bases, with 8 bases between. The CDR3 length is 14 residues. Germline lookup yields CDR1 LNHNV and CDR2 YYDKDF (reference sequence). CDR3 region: CATSRDLQDYGYTF. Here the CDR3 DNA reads TGTGCCACCAGCAGAGATTTACAGGACTATGGCTACACCTTC.

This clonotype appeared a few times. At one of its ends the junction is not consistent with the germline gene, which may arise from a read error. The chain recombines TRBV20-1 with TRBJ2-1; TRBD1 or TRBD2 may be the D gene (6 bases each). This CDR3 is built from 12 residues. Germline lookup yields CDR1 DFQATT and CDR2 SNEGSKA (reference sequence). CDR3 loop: CSARDLSGGGLF. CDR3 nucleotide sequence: TGCAGTGCTAGAGATCTCTCCGGTGGGGGGCTCTTC.

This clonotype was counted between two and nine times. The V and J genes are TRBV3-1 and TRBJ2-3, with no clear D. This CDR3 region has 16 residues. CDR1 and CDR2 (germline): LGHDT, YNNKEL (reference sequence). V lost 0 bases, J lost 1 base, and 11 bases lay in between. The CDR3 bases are TGTGCCAGCAGCCAAGATTGGAAGTCAGGCACAGATACGCAGTATTTT. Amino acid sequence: CASSQDWKSGTDTQYF.

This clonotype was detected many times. CDR3 amino acids: CASSDRGDTGELFF. The CDR3 DNA reads TGTGCCAGCAGTGACCGAGGGGACACCGGGGAGCTGTTTTTT. The genes are TRBV6-4 and TRBJ2-2; D is possibly TRBD1 or TRBD2 (5 bases each). The V gene lost 2 bases and the J gene lost 3 bases, with 7 bases spanning the gap. Germline assignment: CDR1 MRHNA and CDR2 SNTAGT. There are 14 residues in the CDR3.

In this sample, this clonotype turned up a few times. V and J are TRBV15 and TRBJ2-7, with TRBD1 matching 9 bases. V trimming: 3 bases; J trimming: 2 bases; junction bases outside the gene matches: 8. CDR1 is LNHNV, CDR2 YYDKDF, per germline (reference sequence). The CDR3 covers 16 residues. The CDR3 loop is CATSSLRTGEPYEQYF. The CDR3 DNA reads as TGTGCCACCAGCAGCCTAAGGACAGGGGAACCCTACGAGCAGTACTTC.

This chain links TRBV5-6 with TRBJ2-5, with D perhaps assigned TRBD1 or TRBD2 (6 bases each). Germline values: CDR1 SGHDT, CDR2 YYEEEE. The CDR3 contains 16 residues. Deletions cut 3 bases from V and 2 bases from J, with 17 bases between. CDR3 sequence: CASSWEWGARQETQYF. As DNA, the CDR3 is TGTGCCAGCAGCTGGGAGTGGGGGGCGAGGCAAGAGACCCAGTACTTC.

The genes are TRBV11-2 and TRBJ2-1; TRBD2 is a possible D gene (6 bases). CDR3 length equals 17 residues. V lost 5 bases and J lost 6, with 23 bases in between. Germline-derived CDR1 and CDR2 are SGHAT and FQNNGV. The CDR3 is CASSGLRGRIVGNEQFF. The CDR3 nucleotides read TGTGCCAGCAGCGGACTAAGGGGCAGGATCGTTGGCAATGAGCAGTTCTTC.

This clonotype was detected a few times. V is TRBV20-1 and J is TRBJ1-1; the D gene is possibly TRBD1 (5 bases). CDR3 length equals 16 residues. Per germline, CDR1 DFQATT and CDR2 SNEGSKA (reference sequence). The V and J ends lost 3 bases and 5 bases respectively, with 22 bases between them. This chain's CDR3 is CSASGGVLLSNTEAFF. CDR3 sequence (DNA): TGCAGTGCTAGCGGGGGGGTACTCCTATCAAATACTGAAGCTTTCTTT.

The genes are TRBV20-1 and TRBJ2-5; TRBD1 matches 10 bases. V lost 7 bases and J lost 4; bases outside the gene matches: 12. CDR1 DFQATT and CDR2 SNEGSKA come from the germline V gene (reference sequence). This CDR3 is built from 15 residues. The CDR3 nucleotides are TGCAGTGGATTAAAGAGGACAGGGGGACTAGAGACCCAGTACTTC. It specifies CSGLKRTGGLETQYF.

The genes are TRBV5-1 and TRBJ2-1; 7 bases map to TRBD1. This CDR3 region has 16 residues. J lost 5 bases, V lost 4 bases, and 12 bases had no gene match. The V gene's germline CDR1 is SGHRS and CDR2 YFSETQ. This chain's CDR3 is CASSRDSRSNNNEQFF. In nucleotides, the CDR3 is TGCGCCAGCAGCCGGGACAGTCGGTCCAATAACAATGAGCAGTTCTTC. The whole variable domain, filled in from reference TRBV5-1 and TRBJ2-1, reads KAGVTQTPRYLIKTRGQQVTLSCSPISGHRSVSWYQQTPGQGLQFLFEYFSETQRNKGNFPGRFSGRQFSNSRSEMNVSTLELGDSALYLCASSRDSRSNNNEQFFGPGTRLTVL.

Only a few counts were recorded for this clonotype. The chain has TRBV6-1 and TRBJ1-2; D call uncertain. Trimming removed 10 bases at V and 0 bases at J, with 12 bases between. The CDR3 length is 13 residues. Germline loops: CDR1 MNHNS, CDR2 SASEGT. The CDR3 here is CATTDGSNYGYTF. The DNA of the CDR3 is TGTGCCACGACGGACGGCTCTAACTATGGCTACACCTTC.

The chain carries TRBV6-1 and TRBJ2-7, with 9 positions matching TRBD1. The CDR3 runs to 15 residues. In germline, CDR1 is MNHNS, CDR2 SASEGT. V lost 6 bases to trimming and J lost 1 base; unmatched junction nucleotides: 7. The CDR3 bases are TGTGCCAGCAGCTTGGACAGGGGACAATCCTACGAGCAGTACTTC. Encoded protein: CASSLDRGQSYEQYF.